These T cell receptor beta chains were read from a single sample in a study of T cell responses to AZD1222 COVID-19 vaccine. Measured with immunoSEQ multiplex PCR; TCRdb has only the in-frame clones, and not every one. The sample includes roughly 80,000 clones, roughly 90% of them seen just once. The source material was peripheral blood, sampled on day 0 of AZD1222 vaccination. The source of these receptors is an adult in good health. The CDR3 runs from the conserved cysteine through the conserved F or W. D genes are given only for firm matches. Expanded clones are given a class, and other clones once, few, many or no size at all.

D gene	V gene	J gene	clone size	CDR3 DNA	CDR3 protein
TRBD2	TRBV7-2	TRBJ2-3	NA	TGTGCCAGCAGCTTCGGCGGGAGTGTTAGGTGGTATTTT	CASSFGGSVRWYF
NA	TRBV5-6	TRBJ1-2	NA	TGTGCCAGCAGCAGGTTATCTAACTATGGCTACACCTTC	CASSRLSNYGYTF
NA	TRBV6-1	TRBJ2-3	once	TGTGCCAGCAGTGAGCTGTCAGATACGCAGTATTTT	CASSELSDTQYF
TRBD1	TRBV6-5	TRBJ2-3	NA	TGTGCCAGCAGTCAGGACAGGGCCACAGATACGCAGTATTTT	CASSQDRATDTQYF
NA	TRBV2	TRBJ1-1	few	TGTGCCAGCAGTGCAGGCCCCGTGGCCAACACTGAAGCTTTCTTT	CASSAGPVANTEAFF
TRBD1	TRBV5-1	TRBJ2-3	NA	TGCGCCAGCAGCTTGGGTCTGGGACAGGGGTTAGATACGCAGTATTTT	CASSLGLGQGLDTQYF
NA	TRBV27	TRBJ1-6	NA	TGTGCCAGCAGTCCAGGACCACGGGGGAGTCTCAAAGCAGATAATTCACCCCTCCACTTT	CASSPGPRGSLKADNSPLHF
TRBD1	TRBV7-8	TRBJ1-2	NA	TGTGCCAGCAGCTTAGCCCTCGACAGGGTTGAGGGCTACACCTTC	CASSLALDRVEGYTF
NA	TRBV7-9	TRBJ1-3	once	TGTGCCAGCAGTCCACAGAGAAACACCATATATTTT	CASSPQRNTIYF
NA	TRBV21-1	TRBJ1-2	NA	NA	CASSKVGQGAYGYTF
TRBD1	TRBV19	TRBJ1-3	NA	TGTGCCAGTAGTACCCGACAGGGTGGTGGAAACACCATATATTTT	CASSTRQGGGNTIYF
NA	TRBV10-3	TRBJ1-5	NA	TGTGCCATCAGCCTCCTTCCCGGGACGGATAGCAATCAGCCCCAGCATTTT	CAISLLPGTDSNQPQHF